One and the same sample provided the 6 T cell receptor beta chains below, sequenced in a study of blood T cell repertoires in COVID-19. Generated by immunoSEQ multiplex PCR, the TCRdb table keeps only in-frame clones and is missing some. The data show approximately 52,000 clones, 90% seen once. Sequenced: peripheral blood. Every receptor here comes from a human donor in a cohort sampled during active COVID-19.

The rearrangement links TRBV6-2 or TRBV6-3 to TRBJ1-2, with D perhaps matching TRBD1 (5 bases). The V end was cut by 2 bases, the J end by 8 bases, with 15 bases between. Looked up from germline, CDR1 is MNHEY and CDR2 is SVGEGT. CDR3 length: 14 residues. CDR3 loop: CASSYVVGTEGYTF. CDR3 DNA sequence: TGTGCCAGCAGTTACGTTGTTGGGACTGAGGGCTACACCTTC.

This chain joins TRBV3-1 (or the pseudogene TRBV3-2) and TRBJ2-1; 13 positions agree with TRBD2. V lost 4 bases, J lost 7 bases, and 4 bases stayed unmatched. CDR1 LGHDT and CDR2 YNNKEL come from the germline V gene (reference sequence). This CDR3 comprises 15 residues. In DNA, the CDR3 is TGTGCCAGCAGCCCGGGACTAGCGGGACCAAATGAGCAGTTCTTC. Translated, it gives CASSPGLAGPNEQFF.

Notes on this clone: This same CDR3 is encoded by further DNA sequences in the sample. The chain employs TRBV28 and TRBJ2-7; TRBD2 aligns across 8 bases. The V gene end was trimmed by 3 bases and the J gene end by 7 bases; junction bases not matched to a gene: 11. This CDR3 has 15 residues. Per germline, CDR1 MDHEN and CDR2 SYDVKM. CDR3 loop: CASSFLAGSPEEQYF. CDR3 sequence (DNA): TGTGCCAGCAGTTTTTTAGCGGGATCCCCGGAGGAGCAGTACTTC.

This rearrangement joins TRBV2 to TRBJ1-1; 10 bases are a match to TRBD1. Looked up from germline, CDR1 is SNHLY and CDR2 is FYNNEI. There are 16 residues in the CDR3. V lost 8 bases, J lost 1 base, and 10 bases stayed unmatched. CDR3 residues: CASVKGQGIRNTEAFF. In DNA, the CDR3 is TGTGCCAGCGTTAAGGGACAGGGGATTCGGAACACTGAAGCTTTCTTT.

V usage is TRBV27 and J usage is TRBJ1-2; tentative D call: TRBD1 (6 bases). The CDR3 spans 16 residues. Germline V gene sequence: CDR1 MNHEY, CDR2 SMNVEV (reference sequence). V was trimmed by 5 bases and J by 3 bases, leaving 19 bases between them. The CDR3 region is CASSLNRAGGYYGYTF. DNA for the CDR3: TGTGCCAGCAGTCTTAACAGGGCCGGGGGGTACTATGGCTACACCTTC.

V is TRBV3-1 (or the pseudogene TRBV3-2) and J is TRBJ1-3, with 7 bases identical to TRBD1. Germline V lookup: CDR1 LGHDT, CDR2 YNNKEL (reference sequence). The CDR3 consists of 13 residues. V was clipped by 3 bases and J by 4 bases; unmatched bases: 0. The CDR3 spells CASSQGQGNTIYF. The CDR3, as DNA: TGTGCCAGCAGCCAGGGACAGGGAAACACCATATATTTT.